This TCR beta chain was documented in a study of T-cell memory formation after mild COVID-19. CDR1 is LGHNA, CDR2 YSLEER, per germline. Deletions cut 4 bases from V and 2 bases from J, with 12 bases between. CDR3 length: 14 residues. Study-wide findings and caveats: SARS-CoV-2 specificity was not confirmed for second-wave clones peaking on day 37. Clones that contracted clustered mainly in CM and EM if CD4+ and in EMRA if CD8+.

This clonotype was counted many times. Its antigen is not identified. TCRdb re-derived calls from the 5' RACE reads in MiXCR, one entry per CDR3 protein. The sample consists of just over 200,000 distinct CDR3 sequences, 9.5% of them appearing once. The chain has TRBV4-3 and TRBJ2-7; possible D gene TRBD1, 6 bases. The sample consisted of PBMCs or a T cell subset sorted from them (not recorded which). The TCR sequence derives from a man aged 18 to 29 who had mild COVID-19 (a few samples of this study predate the infection). Cell type and time point are not known. The CDR3 nucleotides read TGCGCCAGCAGCCGGGGGCAGGGCCCCTACGAGCAGTACTTC. Its protein is CASSRGQGPYEQYF.